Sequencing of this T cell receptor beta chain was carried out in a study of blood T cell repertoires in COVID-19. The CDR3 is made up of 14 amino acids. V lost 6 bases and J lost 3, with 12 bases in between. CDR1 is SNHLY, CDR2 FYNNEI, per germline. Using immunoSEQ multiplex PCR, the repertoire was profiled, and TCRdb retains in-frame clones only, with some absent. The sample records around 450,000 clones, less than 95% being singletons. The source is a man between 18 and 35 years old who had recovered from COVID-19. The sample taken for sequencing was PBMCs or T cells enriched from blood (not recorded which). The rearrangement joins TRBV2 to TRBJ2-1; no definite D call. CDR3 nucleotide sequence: TGTGCCAGCAGCGAAAATTATTTCTACAATGAGCAGTTCTTC. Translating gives CASSENYFYNEQFF.